What follows is one T cell receptor beta chain and its context. The data belong to a study of blood T cell repertoires in COVID-19. Study information: T cells, B-cell-depleted T cells, or PBMCs supplied cDNA or gDNA.

V was clipped by 3 bases and J by 4 bases, with 7 bases between them. CDR1 and CDR2 from the germline V gene are WNHNN and SYGVQD (reference sequence). The CDR3 covers 13 residues. The table came from immunoSEQ multiplex PCR; TCRdb's copy has only in-frame clones and leaves some out. In the table there are some 240,000 clones, around 80% of which are singletons. The sequenced sample consisted of peripheral blood. The chain couples TRBV10-1 to TRBJ1-5, with no clear D. This sequence was found in a woman in her 40s who had recovered from COVID-19. CDR3 residues: CASSEAPNQPQHF. CDR3 in DNA: TGCGCCAGCAGTGAAGCCCCTAATCAGCCCCAGCATTTT.